Listed here are 31 T cell receptor beta chains from one sample, sequenced in a study of T cells after yellow fever vaccination. TCRdb used MiXCR to reprocess the 5' RACE reads, holding one entry per CDR3 protein. The sample lists 450,000 to 550,000 distinct CDR3 sequences; less than 25% were seen once. The sequencing here drew on PBMCs, taken more than 20 days after the first yellow fever vaccination. Receptor source: a man younger than 35 who received the YFV17D yellow fever vaccine.

The chain couples TRBV24-1 to TRBJ2-1; possibly TRBD1 for D (5 bases). The germline CDR1 and CDR2 sequences are KGHDR and SFDVKD. V dropped 7 bases and J dropped 8 bases, with 17 bases sitting between them. The CDR3 has 14 amino acids. The CDR3 coding sequence is TGTGCCACCAGCCTCCAGGGCGAGAGCGATGAGCAGTTCTTC. This gives the protein CATSLQGESDEQFF.

The chain employs TRBV2 and TRBJ2-6; D remains unclear. Germline V lookup: CDR1 SNHLY, CDR2 FYNNEI. Trimming removed 6 bases at V and 0 bases at J, with 12 bases between. This CDR3 is built from 16 residues. CDR3 region: CASRARYLSGANVLTF. DNA for the CDR3: TGTGCCAGCAGGGCCCGGTACCTCTCTGGGGCCAACGTCCTGACTTTC.

This clonotype was recorded at least ten times. The gene calls are TRBV12-3 or TRBV12-4 and TRBJ2-2; the D is unclear. This CDR3 contains 12 residues. V was shortened by 5 bases and J by 1 base, with 2 bases between the two germline ends. DNA for the CDR3: TGTGCCAGCAGTCGGAACACCGGGGAGCTGTTTTTT. It is translated as CASSRNTGELFF.

This chain uses TRBV7-3 with TRBJ2-3; 8 bases agree with TRBD2. Germline V CDR1 and CDR2: SGHTA, FQGTGA. The CDR3 runs to 15 residues. V shed 5 bases and J 1 base; nucleotides not matched to a gene: 5. The CDR3 loop reads CASSPGGDRTDTQYF. As DNA, the CDR3 is TGTGCCAGCAGCCCGGGGGGGGATCGCACAGATACGCAGTATTTT.

The chain has TRBV20-1 and TRBJ2-3, with no clear D. Germline V lookup: CDR1 DFQATT, CDR2 SNEGSKA (reference sequence). The CDR3 length is 12 residues. Trimming shortened V by 1 base and J by 5 bases, and 7 bases separated the two germline ends. CDR3 DNA: TGCAGTGCTAGAGGAATGGGAGATACGCAGTATTTT. As protein: CSARGMGDTQYF.

The rearrangement links TRBV5-1 to TRBJ2-7; TRBD2 agrees at 10 bases. The germline V gene has CDR1 SGHRS and CDR2 YFSETQ. The CDR3 runs 14 residues. Trimming cost V 4 bases and J 5 bases; bases outside gene matches: 6. The CDR3 region is CASSMLSGGDEQYV. The CDR3 region has the DNA TGCGCCAGCAGCATGCTGAGCGGGGGGGACGAGCAGTACGTC.

This chain links TRBV5-4 with TRBJ2-7; D not certain. V shed 2 bases and J shed 6 bases, with 9 bases lying between them. Germline V gene data show CDR1 as SGHNT and CDR2 as YYREEE (reference sequence). This CDR3 has 12 amino acids. The CDR3: CASSFSPREQYF. The CDR3 bases are TGTGCCAGCAGCTTTTCCCCCCGCGAGCAGTACTTC.

The rearrangement uses TRBV7-9 and TRBJ1-1; a possible D gene is TRBD1 (5 bases). V was clipped by 5 bases and J by 2 bases, with 15 bases between them. This CDR3 is 15 amino acids long. CDR1 and CDR2 from the germline V gene are SEHNR and FQNEAQ (reference sequence). The CDR3 sequence is CASSAGWGDNTEAFF. The CDR3 bases are TGTGCCAGCAGCGCGGGGTGGGGCGACAACACTGAAGCTTTCTTT.

The sample holds many counts of this clonotype. This chain joins TRBV6-4 and TRBJ2-7, with D uncertain. CDR3 size: 11 residues. In germline, CDR1 is MRHNA, CDR2 SNTAGT. The V end was cut by 4 bases, the J end by 2 bases, with 3 bases between. The CDR3 loop reads CASSGPYEQYV. The CDR3 DNA reads as TGTGCCAGCAGTGGTCCCTACGAGCAGTACGTC.

The V and J genes are TRBV18 and TRBJ2-1, with D perhaps TRBD1 (6 bases). CDR1 KGHSH and CDR2 LQKENI come from the germline V gene. There are 16 residues in the CDR3. V was trimmed by 1 base and J by 4 bases, leaving 14 bases between them. The CDR3 spells CASSPQGVNIYNEQFF. The CDR3, as DNA: TGTGCCAGCTCACCACAGGGGGTTAACATTTACAATGAGCAGTTCTTC.

This clonotype was found a few times. This chain uses TRBV25-1 with TRBJ1-2; unclear D gene. The germline gives CDR1 MGHDK, CDR2 SYGVNS. The CDR3 is 14 amino acids. Trimming removed 5 bases from V and 2 bases from J, with 12 bases in between. The CDR3 DNA reads TGTGCCAGCAGTCCTAGATGGGAAAACTATGGCTACACCTTC. Its translation is CASSPRWENYGYTF.

The V and J genes are TRBV12-3 or TRBV12-4 and TRBJ1-1; a possible D gene is TRBD1 (5 bases). The CDR3 loop spans 14 amino acids. The V gene lost 6 bases and the J gene lost 3 bases, with 14 bases spanning the gap. The CDR3 region is CASRPQGPYTEAFF. CDR3 nucleotide sequence: TGTGCCAGCAGGCCCCAGGGACCCTACACTGAAGCTTTCTTT.

V and J are TRBV4-1 and TRBJ2-7; the match to TRBD1 covers 7 bases. Germline V gene lookup returns CDR1 MGHRA and CDR2 YSYEKL. V lost 0 bases, J lost 5 bases, and 10 bases stayed unmatched. This CDR3 region has 16 residues. CDR3 sequence reads: CASSQDIWQGVNEQYV. The CDR3 DNA reads TGCGCCAGCAGCCAAGATATTTGGCAGGGGGTTAACGAGCAGTACGTC.

This chain uses TRBV28 with TRBJ2-6, with D perhaps TRBD1 (6 bases). Germline assignment: CDR1 MDHEN and CDR2 SYDVKM. This CDR3 is 16 amino acids long. V was cut by 5 bases and J by 0 bases, with 11 bases left in between. The CDR3 coding sequence is TGTGCCAGCAGTATCGGGACAATCTCTGGGGCCAACGTCCTGACTTTC. Its translation: CASSIGTISGANVLTF.

The CDR3 loop is CASSLRAGARLHEQFF. In nucleotides, the CDR3 is TGTGCCAGCAGCCTACGCGCGGGGGCGAGGCTGCATGAGCAGTTCTTC. This chain connects TRBV7-2 to TRBJ2-1, with D possibly TRBD2 on 7 matching bases. Trimming removed 5 bases from V and 8 bases from J, with 22 bases in between. Germline V gene lookup returns CDR1 SGHTA and CDR2 FQGNSA. This CDR3 spans 16 amino acids.

The chain links TRBV15 to TRBJ2-7; D unclear. Germline assignment: CDR1 LNHNV and CDR2 YYDKDF (reference sequence). The V and J ends lost 5 bases and 1 base respectively, with 6 bases between them. The CDR3 totals 12 residues. The CDR3 DNA reads TGTGCCACCAGCCGTCTTTCCTACGAGCAGTACTTC. Translating gives CATSRLSYEQYF.

This clonotype has just one count. The V call is TRBV9, the J call TRBJ2-2; 10 bases agree with TRBD2. This CDR3 comprises 18 residues. Germline V lookup: CDR1 SGDLS, CDR2 YYNGEE. The V gene end was trimmed by 2 bases and the J gene end by 3 bases; junction bases not matched to a gene: 10. The chain's CDR3 is CASSVSSLAGGYTGELFF. The CDR3 region has the DNA TGTGCCAGCAGCGTTTCCTCCTTAGCGGGGGGTTACACCGGGGAGCTGTTTTTT. The entire variable domain, with the rest obtained from reference TRBV9 and TRBJ2-2, is as follows: DSGVTQTPKHLITATGQRVTLRCSPRSGDLSVYWYQQSLDQGLQFLIQYYNGEERAKGNILERFSAQQFPDLHSELNLSSLELGDSALYFCASSVSSLAGGYTGELFFGEGSRLTVL.

This clonotype was seen more than once but under ten times. The rearrangement uses TRBV29-1 and TRBJ2-3, with 8 bases that match TRBD2. The trim removed 7 bases at V and 4 bases at J, leaving 19 bases unmatched. Germline CDR1 SQVTM, CDR2 ANQGSEA. The CDR3 extends over 17 amino acids. CDR3 in amino acids: CSDTTRRPAGASDTQYF. The CDR3 nucleotides read TGCAGCGATACTACTCGACGACCAGCGGGGGCCTCAGATACGCAGTATTTT.

This clonotype has just a few counts. This chain uses TRBV7-9 with TRBJ2-2; perhaps TRBD2 as D (5 bases). The CDR3 has 17 amino acids. V dropped 1 base and J dropped 2 bases, with 14 bases sitting between them. Germline-derived CDR1 and CDR2 are SEHNR and FQNEAQ (reference sequence). The CDR3 bases are TGTGCCAGCAGCTTAGATGAGGGTCGTTCCAACACCGGGGAGCTGTTTTTT. Translated: CASSLDEGRSNTGELFF.

At least ten counts were recorded for this clonotype. The CDR3 nucleotides read TGTGCCAGCAGTATCCGTCCGACAGGGGGATATGGCTACACCTTC. The encoded protein is CASSIRPTGGYGYTF. This chain connects TRBV27 to TRBJ1-2, with 9 bases matching TRBD1. Germline V gene sequence: CDR1 MNHEY, CDR2 SMNVEV (reference sequence). V was pared by 5 bases and J by 5 bases, with 9 bases of the junction left unmatched. The CDR3 runs 15 residues.

The rearrangement joins TRBV4-2 to TRBJ1-2; 7 nucleotides line up with TRBD1. The CDR3 totals 15 residues. Germline V lookup: CDR1 LGHNA, CDR2 YNFKEQ. The junction had 9 bases not matched to a gene; V was cut back by 0 bases and J by 8 bases. The CDR3 DNA reads TGTGCCAGCAGCCAAGAAGCGCAGGGGGTTTTCGGCTACACCTTC. Protein: CASSQEAQGVFGYTF.

V and J are TRBV9 and TRBJ2-5, with 7 bases matching TRBD1. The CDR3 contains 17 residues. V lost 0 bases to trimming and J lost 5 bases; unmatched junction nucleotides: 13. Germline V gene lookup returns CDR1 SGDLS and CDR2 YYNGEE. CDR3 amino acids: CASSVGFRGSGGETQYF. In nucleotides, the CDR3 is TGTGCCAGCAGCGTAGGGTTCAGGGGGAGCGGTGGGGAGACCCAGTACTTC.

The rearrangement uses TRBV4-2 and TRBJ1-4; 9 bases fit TRBD1. CDR1 LGHNA and CDR2 YNFKEQ come from the germline V gene. Trimming at V came to 3 bases and at J to 7 bases, leaving 6 bases not matched to a gene. CDR3 length: 15 residues. The CDR3 spells CASSQGDRVIEKLFF. In DNA form, the CDR3 reads TGTGCCAGCAGCCAGGGGGACAGGGTTATTGAAAAACTGTTTTTT.

This clonotype was detected only a few times. This rearrangement joins TRBV11-2 to TRBJ2-3; 9 bases map to TRBD2. The CDR3 sequence is 15 residues long. Trimming took 1 base from V and 4 from J; bases not matched to a gene: 3. The germline V gene encodes CDR1 SGHAT and CDR2 FQNNGV. CDR3 nucleotides: TGTGCCAGCAGCTTAGGTTGGACTAGCGCAGATACGCAGTATTTT. This translates into CASSLGWTSADTQYF.

This clonotype occurred many times. This sequence joins TRBV12-3 or TRBV12-4 and TRBJ2-1, with D tentatively TRBD1 (6 bases). The CDR3 runs to 14 residues. Trimming stripped 2 bases from V and 2 bases from J, with 7 bases between. The chain's CDR3 is CASSLTGTYNEQFF. For the CDR3, the DNA is TGTGCCAGCAGTTTAACAGGGACCTACAATGAGCAGTTCTTC.

This clonotype was recorded at least ten times. This chain uses TRBV19 with TRBJ1-5, with D perhaps TRBD1 (6 bases). CDR3 size: 13 residues. V was trimmed by 4 bases and J by 9 bases, leaving 13 bases between them. The germline CDR1 and CDR2 sequences are LNHDA and SQIVND (reference sequence). The CDR3 loop reads CASSTGTFMPQHF. The DNA of the CDR3 is TGTGCCAGTAGTACGGGGACATTCATGCCCCAGCATTTT.

In its sample, this clonotype was seen a few times. The V call is TRBV5-6, the J call TRBJ2-3; 8 bases agree with TRBD2. The CDR3 spans 14 residues. The V gene's germline CDR1 is SGHDT and CDR2 YYEEEE. J gave up 4 bases and V 0 bases, and 1 base lay outside the gene matches. As DNA, the CDR3 is TGTGCCAGCAGCTTGGTAGCGGGGCCAGATACGCAGTATTTT. Protein: CASSLVAGPDTQYF. The whole variable domain, remainder taken from reference TRBV5-6 and TRBJ2-3, is DAGVTQSPTHLIKTRGQQVTLRCSPKSGHDTVSWYQQALGQGPQFIFQYYEEEERQRGNFPDRFSGHQFPNYSSELNVNALLLGDSALYLCASSLVAGPDTQYFGPGTRLTVL.

This clonotype has ten or more counts. The V gene is TRBV12-3 or TRBV12-4, the J gene TRBJ2-7; no clear D gene. The CDR3 contains 14 residues. Trimming shortened V by 3 bases and J by 0 bases, and 9 bases separated the two germline ends. In nucleotides, the CDR3 is TGTGCCAGCAGTTTGACTTCCGCCTCCTACGAGCAGTACTTC. It is translated as CASSLTSASYEQYF.

Only a few counts were recorded for this clonotype. This chain connects TRBV20-1 to TRBJ2-7, with D perhaps TRBD1 (6 bases). The CDR3 is 13 amino acids. The V gene's germline CDR1 is DFQATT and CDR2 SNEGSKA (reference sequence). The V and J ends lost 2 bases and 3 bases respectively, with 11 bases between them. CDR3 loop: CSARPGTHYEQYV. CDR3 coding DNA: TGCAGTGCTAGACCCGGGACACACTACGAGCAGTACGTC.

This clonotype was observed a handful of times. This sequence may be a read error, since a much larger clone differs from it by one base. This rearrangement joins TRBV7-9 to TRBJ2-7; 7 bases agree with TRBD1. The CDR3 loop spans 13 amino acids. Germline V gene data show CDR1 as SEHNR and CDR2 as FQNEAQ (reference sequence). V lost 5 bases and J lost 2; bases outside the gene matches: 3. CDR3 region: CASSHRGAYEQYF. CDR3 nucleotides: TGTGCCAGCAGCCACAGGGGAGCCTACGAGCAGTACTTC. The whole variable domain, remainder taken from reference TRBV7-9 and TRBJ2-7, is DTGVSQNPRHKITKRGQNVTFRCDPISEHNRLYWYRQTLGQGPEFLTYFQNEAQLEKSRLLSDRFSAERPKGSFSTLEIQRTEQGDSAMYLCASSHRGAYEQYFGPGTRLTVT.

As concerns this clonotype: It may be a read error: a sequence one base away is much more abundant. The chain links TRBV5-1 to TRBJ2-3; 7 bases map to TRBD2. Looked up from germline, CDR1 is SGHRS and CDR2 is YFSETQ. This CDR3 is built from 13 residues. Germline trimming cut 3 bases from V and 3 bases from J; bases unmatched to any gene: 1. CDR3 coding DNA: TGCGCCAGCAGCTGGGAGGGGACAGATACGCAGTATTTT. Translating it yields CASSWEGTDTQYF. Using reference TRBV5-1 and TRBJ2-3 for the parts outside the CDR3, the full variable domain is KAGVTQTPRYLIKTRGQQVTLSCSPISGHRSVSWYQQTPGQGLQFLFEYFSETQRNKGNFPGRFSGRQFSNSRSEMNVSTLELGDSALYLCASSWEGTDTQYFGPGTRLTVL.